Following are 12 T cell receptor beta chains from one sample sequenced in a study of blood T cell repertoires in COVID-19. The method was immunoSEQ multiplex PCR; TCRdb's version includes in-frame clones alone and lacks a portion of them. The sample lists tens of thousands of clones; approximately 86% were seen once. The source material was peripheral blood. These TCRs come from a woman aged 80 or older with active or convalescent COVID-19.

Concerning this clone itself: The same CDR3 is also encoded by other DNA sequences in this sample. The rearrangement uses TRBV6-2 or TRBV6-3 and TRBJ2-7; TRBD1 matches 10 bases. The CDR3 has 17 residues. Trimming took 1 base from V and 3 from J; bases not matched to a gene: 9. Germline CDR1 reads MNHEY; CDR2 reads SVGEGT. The CDR3 is CASSYLGQGGFGYEQYF. As DNA, the CDR3 is TGTGCCAGCAGTTACTTAGGACAGGGGGGATTCGGCTACGAGCAGTACTTC.

This chain uses TRBV3-1 (or the pseudogene TRBV3-2) with TRBJ1-2; D is unclear. The ends were cut back, 3 bases at V and 8 bases at J, with 19 bases in the middle. Germline lookup yields CDR1 LGHDT and CDR2 YNNKEL (reference sequence). The CDR3 sequence is 15 residues long. The CDR3 loop is CASSHRPRRGQGYTF. DNA of the CDR3: TGTGCCAGCAGCCATCGTCCCCGGCGAGGGCAAGGCTACACCTTC.

This clone was counted only a few times. This chain links TRBV24-1 with TRBJ2-3, with 9 bases that match TRBD2. The CDR3 contains 14 residues. Looked up from germline, CDR1 is KGHDR and CDR2 is SFDVKD. Trimming removed 4 bases from V and 4 bases from J; junction bases left unmatched: 2. DNA for the CDR3: TGTGCCACCAGTGAGACTAGCGGATCAGATACGCAGTATTTT. Amino acids: CATSETSGSDTQYF.

The chain couples TRBV7-8 to TRBJ1-5; possibly TRBD1 for D (5 bases). V was shortened by 1 base and J by 1 base, with 14 bases between the two germline ends. There are 17 residues in the CDR3. CDR1 SGHVS and CDR2 FQNEAQ come from the germline V gene. CDR3 DNA: TGTGCCAGCAGCTTAGGGGTAGGGGATCGGAGCAATCAGCCCCAGCATTTT. Encoded protein: CASSLGVGDRSNQPQHF. Filled out from reference TRBV7-8 and TRBJ1-5, the complete variable domain reads GAGVSQSPRYKVAKRGQDVALRCDPISGHVSLFWYQQALGQGPEFLTYFQNEAQLDKSGLPSDRFFAERPEGSVSTLKIQRTQQEDSAVYLCASSLGVGDRSNQPQHFGDGTRLSIL.

The CDR3: CASSSGGLDAEAFF. CDR3 in DNA: TGTGCCAGCAGCTCAGGGGGACTTGACGCTGAAGCTTTCTTT. This chain links TRBV7-3 with TRBJ1-1; 7 positions match TRBD1. Per the germline V gene, CDR1 is SGHTA and CDR2 is FQGTGA. The CDR3 covers 14 residues. Losses at the gene ends were 4 bases for V and 6 bases for J; bases not matched to a gene: 8. The full variable domain, its missing parts supplied by reference TRBV7-3 and TRBJ1-1, is GAGVSQTPSNKVTEKGKYVELRCDPISGHTALYWYRQSLGQGPEFLIYFQGTGAADDSGLPNDRFFAVRPEGSVSTLKIQRTERGDSAVYLCASSSGGLDAEAFFGQGTRLTVV.

The sample holds one count of this clone. The chain combines TRBV24-1 with TRBJ2-2, with D uncertain. This CDR3 has 13 amino acids. The germline V and J ends were trimmed by 9 bases and 1 base, with 8 bases remaining between them. The V gene's germline CDR1 is KGHDR and CDR2 SFDVKD. The CDR3 sequence: CATSPGNTGELFF. DNA for the CDR3: TGTGCCACCTCGCCGGGGAACACCGGGGAGCTGTTTTTT.

This chain connects TRBV5-1 to TRBJ2-3; TRBD2 agrees at 14 bases. The germline V gene has CDR1 SGHRS and CDR2 YFSETQ. The CDR3 loop spans 22 amino acids. Trimming at V came to 0 bases and at J to 3 bases, leaving 18 bases not matched to a gene. The CDR3 region has the DNA TGCGCCAGCAGCTTGGCCGTCGGCAGGGGGACTAGCGGGGGCCCCAGGACAGATACGCAGTATTTT. Translated, it gives CASSLAVGRGTSGGPRTDTQYF.

This clone was recorded only once. The chain has TRBV10-2 and TRBJ1-3; 12 bases match TRBD1. Germline CDR1 is WSHSY and CDR2 is SAAADI. V shed 0 bases and J 0 bases; nucleotides not matched to a gene: 9. The CDR3 has 20 residues. DNA for the CDR3: TGCGCCAGCAGTGAGTCGGCGGGGACAGGGGGCATTCTCTCTGGAAACACCATATATTTT. Amino acid sequence: CASSESAGTGGILSGNTIYF.

The chain has TRBV15 and TRBJ1-2; D not certain. V lost 0 bases and J 0 bases, leaving 8 bases between the germline ends. The germline gives CDR1 LNHNV, CDR2 YYDKDF (reference sequence). CDR3 length equals 15 residues. CDR3 nucleotides: TGTGCCACCAGCAGAGATTTCACAGCTAACTATGGCTACACCTTC. It yields the protein CATSRDFTANYGYTF.

Only one count was recorded for this clone. The chain combines TRBV18 with TRBJ1-2; D is possibly TRBD1 (6 bases). V lost 3 bases, J lost 4 bases, and 18 bases lay in between. The CDR3 covers 16 residues. Germline V gene sequence: CDR1 KGHSH, CDR2 LQKENI. CDR3 amino acids: CASSPASSGGGYGYTF. The CDR3 DNA reads as TGTGCCAGCTCACCCGCCTCCTCTGGGGGCGGCTATGGCTACACCTTC.

CDR3 sequence (DNA): TGTGCCAGCAAGGGACAGGGGAATGGCTACACCTTC. As protein: CASKGQGNGYTF. The gene calls are TRBV2 and TRBJ1-2; 10 nucleotides align to TRBD1. Trimming cost V 7 bases and J 6 bases; bases outside gene matches: 2. CDR3 length: 12 amino acids. CDR1 is SNHLY and CDR2 is FYNNEI in the germline V gene.

The chain is built from TRBV30 and TRBJ2-1; 8 nucleotides line up with TRBD2. This CDR3 is 15 amino acids long. Per germline, CDR1 GTSNPN and CDR2 SVGIG (reference sequence). Losses at the gene ends were 3 bases for V and 5 bases for J; bases not matched to a gene: 9. In DNA form, the CDR3 reads TGTGCCTGGAGGCTACGGGAGGGCTGGGACAATGAGCAGTTCTTC. It is translated as CAWRLREGWDNEQFF.